Here is one TCR beta chain with its context. The target antigen is unknown. Germline values: CDR1 DFQATT, CDR2 SNEGSKA (reference sequence). This CDR3 comprises 14 residues. The libraries of TRB cDNA were prepared using 5' RACE with UMI labels. TCRdb re-called the 5' RACE reads; one entry per CDR3 protein, DNA not given. This table lists under 150,000 distinct CDR3 sequences. The CD45RO-CCR7+CD27+CD95- phenotype denoted naive CD8+ T cells. The sample comes from a study of CXCR3-negative and CXCR3-positive naive CD8 T cells. Overall study findings and caveats: Comparison of naive cells showed more hydrophobic TRB CDR3s in CXCR3-positive than in CXCR3-negative naive cells. Both naive subsets showed comparably high diversity, and memory CD8+ cells showed much lower diversity.

This TCR derives from a human donor in good health. Some clones in this sample may be carry-over from other donors' samples. The chain couples TRBV20-1 to TRBJ2-7. Sequenced material: naive CXCR3+ CD8+ T cells from blood. Subset of the sample: CD45RO-CCR7+CD27+CD95- naive CD8+ T cells expressing CXCR3 (TNR3+). The chain's CDR3 is CSARYIDGSYEQYF.